The subject of this entry is one TCR beta chain. Clones were read by immunoSEQ multiplex PCR, and TCRdb kept only the in-frame ones, dropping some. Found here are some 270,000 clones, 70% to 90% of them singletons; the top ten hold approximately 11%. Germline V gene sequence: CDR1 LNHNV, CDR2 YYDKDF (reference sequence). V lost 1 base and J lost 5, with 15 bases in between. This CDR3 is built from 16 residues. These data originate in a study of blood T cell repertoires in COVID-19. Study information: Sites in the United States, Italy and Spain provided acute and convalescent COVID-19 samples.

Sequenced material: peripheral blood. The V gene is TRBV15, the J gene TRBJ2-1; possible D gene TRBD2, 7 bases. This TCR derives from a woman in her 70s with acute or convalescent COVID-19. CDR3 nucleotides: TGTGCCACCAGCAGAGGCCCCGCGGGGGCCCACAATGAGCAGTTCTTC. Protein: CATSRGPAGAHNEQFF.